The 14 T cell receptor beta chains reported below all come from one sample, sequenced in a study of blood T cells in healthy people across ages. The use of a sample-barcoded 5' primer and a J-beta primer mix characterized a second PCR of about 7 to 12 cycles. One entry per CDR3 protein results from TCRdb running MiXCR on the 5' RACE reads. The table has about 560,000 distinct CDR3 sequences, roughly a quarter seen once; the top ten hold under 4.5%. The sample was also reused in another study, on T cells of mothers and their children.

The sample was blood. The receptor source for this set is a boy aged 2-9 years in good health.

This chain links TRBV30 with TRBJ2-2, with 8 bases matching TRBD2. This CDR3 is 13 amino acids long. The ends lost 8 bases at V and 5 bases at J; junction bases unmatched: 7. Looked up from germline, CDR1 is GTSNPN and CDR2 is SVGIG (reference sequence). CDR3 loop: CAAGGGETGELFF. CDR3 nucleotides: TGTGCCGCGGGGGGAGGGGAAACCGGGGAGCTGTTTTTT.

The chain links TRBV5-1 to TRBJ2-7; 9 nucleotides agree with TRBD2. The last part of the DNA fits TRBJ2-1 better; the J call may be wrong. Germline V gene data show CDR1 as SGHRS and CDR2 as YFSETQ. This CDR3 comprises 13 residues. The CDR3 sequence: CASSLDSSGVQFF. The CDR3 DNA follows: TGCGCCAGCAGCTTGGACTCTAGCGGGGTGCAGTTCTTC.

This clonotype occurred a few times. J is TRBJ2-1 and V is TRBV13, with TRBD2 identical over 8 bases. The CDR3 length is 15 residues. Germline-derived CDR1 and CDR2 are PRHDT and FYEKMQ (reference sequence). The ends lost 0 bases at V and 8 bases at J; junction bases unmatched: 6. Here the CDR3 reads CASSLGAGRGDEQFF. The CDR3, as DNA: TGTGCCAGCAGCTTAGGGGCAGGGCGGGGGGATGAGCAGTTCTTC.

This clonotype turned up a few times. The V gene is TRBV7-2, the J gene TRBJ2-5, with 11 bases lining up with TRBD1. Germline assignment: CDR1 SGHTA and CDR2 FQGNSA. The CDR3 has 16 amino acids. J gave up 2 bases and V 2 bases, and 4 bases lay outside the gene matches. The CDR3 protein is CASSLRGTGGQETQYF. As DNA, the CDR3 is TGTGCCAGCAGCTTACGCGGGACAGGGGGGCAAGAGACCCAGTACTTC.

This clonotype has more than one count but fewer than ten. V usage is TRBV27 and J usage is TRBJ2-1, with D possibly being TRBD1 or TRBD2 (5 bases each). There are 13 residues in the CDR3. CDR1 and CDR2 from the germline V gene are MNHEY and SMNVEV (reference sequence). V lost 6 bases to trimming and J lost 4 bases, with 10 bases between them. CDR3: CASRRGGYNEQFF. For the CDR3, the DNA is TGTGCCAGCAGGCGTGGGGGTTACAATGAGCAGTTCTTC.

This chain connects TRBV4-3 to TRBJ2-3; 7 nucleotides line up with TRBD2. The CDR3 loop spans 14 amino acids. In germline, CDR1 is LGHNA, CDR2 YSLEER. With 4 bases clipped from V and 7 bases from J, the junction kept 8 bases outside the gene matches. The CDR3 region has the DNA TGCGCCAGCAGCCCGGTTGGGGGAGGGAATACGCAGTATTTT. The encoded protein is CASSPVGGGNTQYF.

The chain recombines TRBV6-5 with TRBJ1-6; perhaps TRBD1 as D (5 bases). Trimming removed 5 bases at V and 9 bases at J, with 11 bases between. In germline, CDR1 is MNHEY, CDR2 SVGAGI. The CDR3 extends over 13 amino acids. CDR3 bases: TGTGCCAGCAGTCGATACAGGTCTTCACCCCTCCACTTT. Residues: CASSRYRSSPLHF.

This clonotype was seen only a few times. The chain joins TRBV4-2 to TRBJ2-5; 8 bases align to TRBD2. Germline CDR1 is LGHNA and CDR2 is YNFKEQ. The CDR3 contains 16 residues. V trimming: 1 base; J trimming: 5 bases; junction bases outside the gene matches: 9. The chain's CDR3 is CASSQGTGGSLETQYF. The CDR3 DNA is TGTGCCAGCAGCCAAGGAACGGGGGGGTCTCTTGAGACCCAGTACTTC.

This clonotype was observed a handful of times. The gene calls are TRBV30 and TRBJ1-5; D is unresolved. With 2 bases removed from V and 4 bases from J, the gap between germline ends came to 6 bases. The CDR3 consists of 12 residues. Germline V gives CDR1 GTSNPN, CDR2 SVGIG (reference sequence). CDR3 in DNA: TGTGCCTGGAGTTATCAAAATCAGCCCCAGCATTTT. This codes for CAWSYQNQPQHF.

This clonotype appeared a single time. The chain has TRBV6-5 and TRBJ2-5; 8 bases match TRBD2. V shed 0 bases and J 7 bases; nucleotides not matched to a gene: 13. CDR3 length: 17 amino acids. The germline V gene encodes CDR1 MNHEY and CDR2 SVGAGI. CDR3 coding DNA: TGTGCCAGCAGTTACTCGACCAGCGGGGGACCCCCTATGACCCAGTACTTC. Amino acids: CASSYSTSGGPPMTQYF.

J is TRBJ1-5 and V is TRBV3-1; weak D call: TRBD1 (5 bases). The CDR3 loop spans 17 amino acids. V gave up 6 bases and J gave up 0 bases, with 18 bases separating them. Germline V CDR1 and CDR2: LGHDT, YNNKEL (reference sequence). CDR3: CASSPGPEGYSNQPQHF. CDR3 DNA sequence: TGTGCCAGCAGTCCGGGACCTGAGGGGTATAGCAATCAGCCCCAGCATTTT.

The chain employs TRBV30 and TRBJ2-7, with D perhaps matching TRBD1 (6 bases). The CDR3 is 12 residues long. Germline V gene sequence: CDR1 GTSNPN, CDR2 SVGIG (reference sequence). Trimming removed 4 bases from V and 3 bases from J, with 10 bases in between. The chain's CDR3 is CAWNPGDYEQYF. The CDR3 DNA sequence: TGTGCCTGGAACCCAGGGGACTACGAGCAGTACTTC. Supplemented by reference TRBV30 and TRBJ2-7, the full variable domain reads SQTIHQWPATLVQPVGSPLSLECTVEGTSNPNLYWYRQAAGRGLQLLFYSVGIGQISSEVPQNLSASRPQDRQFILSSKKLLLSDSGFYLCAWNPGDYEQYFGPGTRLTVT.

V is TRBV30 and J is TRBJ1-5; tentative D call: TRBD1 (5 bases). This CDR3 is built from 15 residues. Germline V CDR1 and CDR2: GTSNPN, SVGIG (reference sequence). V lost 1 base and J 0 bases, leaving 10 bases between the germline ends. CDR3 bases: TGTGCCTGGAGTGACCAGGGATATAGCAATCAGCCCCAGCATTTT. Encoded protein: CAWSDQGYSNQPQHF.

This clonotype occurred a few times. V gene TRBV7-2 combines with J gene TRBJ2-7; TRBD2 matches at 8 bases. V lost 5 bases and J lost 7; bases outside the gene matches: 10. Looked up from germline, CDR1 is SGHTA and CDR2 is FQGNSA. The CDR3 is made up of 14 amino acids. The CDR3 reads CASSPRAGGLEQYF. CDR3 sequence (DNA): TGTGCCAGCAGCCCCAGGGCGGGGGGCCTAGAGCAGTACTTC.